A single sample is the source of the 18 T cell receptor beta chains below, sequenced in a study of T cell responses to AZD1222 COVID-19 vaccine. Repertoires were generated with immunoSEQ multiplex PCR, while TCRdb's copy carries only in-frame clones and drops some. The sample consists of about 130,000 clones, 90% of them appearing once. The source was peripheral blood, collected on day 0 of AZD1222 vaccination. These TCRs come from an adult in good health.

The count of this clone is one. The chain uses TRBV7-6 and TRBJ1-1; possible D gene TRBD1, 6 bases. The CDR3 is 16 residues long. Deletions cut 1 base from V and 0 bases from J, with 12 bases between. Germline V lookup: CDR1 SGHVS, CDR2 FNYEAQ. The CDR3 coding sequence is TGTGCCAGCAGCTTAGAACAGGGCGTGATGAACACTGAAGCTTTCTTT. Its translation: CASSLEQGVMNTEAFF. Full variable domain (remainder filled in from reference TRBV7-6 and TRBJ1-1): GAGVSQSPRYKVTKRGQDVALRCDPISGHVSLYWYRQALGQGPEFLTYFNYEAQQDKSGLPNDRFSAERPEGSISTLTIQRTEQRDSAMYRCASSLEQGVMNTEAFFGQGTRLTVV.

The V and J genes are TRBV5-6 and TRBJ1-1, with D unresolved. Trimming left V 4 bases short and J 8 bases short, with 12 bases between. Germline V CDR1 and CDR2: SGHDT, YYEEEE. The CDR3 loop spans 12 amino acids. CDR3 bases: TGTGCCAGCAGCACCCAGAGTTTGGAAGCTTTCTTT. Protein sequence: CASSTQSLEAFF.

Of note for this clone: The same CDR3 arises from other DNA sequences in this sample as well. This chain uses TRBV19 with TRBJ2-5; 10 nucleotides line up with TRBD2. Germline CDR1 reads LNHDA; CDR2 reads SQIVND (reference sequence). The J segment lost 5 bases and the V segment lost 6 bases, leaving 0 bases of the junction unmatched. The CDR3 runs to 12 residues. The DNA of the CDR3 is TGTGCCAGTAGACTAGCGGGGGAGACCCAGTACTTC. The encoded protein is CASRLAGETQYF.

This chain uses TRBV14 with TRBJ2-7; D gene unclear. V lost 0 bases to trimming and J lost 4 bases, with 13 bases between them. The CDR3 loop spans 15 amino acids. Germline values: CDR1 SGHDN, CDR2 FVKESK. The CDR3 bases are TGTGCCAGCAGCCAAGATCACGGTACAGCTTACGAGCAGTACTTC. Protein product: CASSQDHGTAYEQYF. The full variable domain, in which reference TRBV14 and TRBJ2-7 provide the parts outside the CDR3, is EAGVTQFPSHSVIEKGQTVTLRCDPISGHDNLYWYRRVMGKEIKFLLHFVKESKQDESGMPNNRFLAERTGGTYSTLKVQPAELEDSGVYFCASSQDHGTAYEQYFGPGTRLTVT.

The V call is TRBV6-6, the J call TRBJ2-7; a weak D match, TRBD1 (5 bases). Germline V CDR1 and CDR2: MNHNY, SVGAGI (reference sequence). The CDR3 covers 14 residues. Trimming pared 6 bases from V and 0 bases from J, leaving 12 bases between. The CDR3 nucleotides read TGTGCCAGCAGCGACAGCTCCGGCTCCTACGAGCAGTACTTC. Its translation is CASSDSSGSYEQYF.

This chain joins TRBV14 and TRBJ1-4, with a weak D call TRBD1 (6 bases). This CDR3 is built from 16 residues. Trimming shortened V by 1 base and J by 5 bases, and 14 bases separated the two germline ends. Germline CDR1 and CDR2: SGHDN and FVKESK. The CDR3 spells CASSQGIGQYNEKLFF. The CDR3 nucleotides are TGTGCCAGCAGCCAAGGAATAGGACAGTACAATGAAAAACTGTTTTTT.

The V call is TRBV28, the J call TRBJ2-7; no clear D. V was trimmed by 4 bases and J by 2 bases, leaving 3 bases between them. The CDR3 has 11 amino acids. Germline CDR1 and CDR2: MDHEN and SYDVKM. The DNA for the CDR3 is TGTGCCAGCAGTTCACCCTACGAGCAGTACTTC. Translating gives CASSSPYEQYF.

The J gene is TRBJ2-7, the V gene TRBV28; D uncertain. The CDR3 has 14 amino acids. CDR1 and CDR2 (germline): MDHEN, SYDVKM. V was shortened by 5 bases and J by 2 bases, with 13 bases between the two germline ends. The CDR3 reads CASSPAWAPYEQYF. The CDR3 bases are TGTGCCAGCAGTCCTGCTTGGGCCCCCTACGAGCAGTACTTC.

The rearrangement links TRBV27 to TRBJ1-4, with D uncertain. The V gene's germline CDR1 is MNHEY and CDR2 SMNVEV (reference sequence). Trimming cost V 6 bases and J 6 bases, with 11 bases left between them. This CDR3 spans 13 amino acids. The CDR3 sequence: CASSLGPYEKLFF. The CDR3 nucleotides read TGTGCCAGCAGCCTCGGACCTTATGAAAAACTGTTTTTT. Full variable domain (outside the CDR3, taken from reference TRBV27 and TRBJ1-4): EAQVTQNPRYLITVTGKKLTVTCSQNMNHEYMSWYRQDPGLGLRQIYYSMNVEVTDKGDVPEGYKVSRKEKRNFPLILESPSPNQTSLYFCASSLGPYEKLFFGSGTQLSVL.

CDR3 DNA sequence: TGTGCCAGCAGCGTTTCGGACGGGGTAGGGCATTCACCCCTCCACTTT. Protein sequence: CASSVSDGVGHSPLHF. The V call is TRBV9, the J call TRBJ1-6; D gene unclear. Trimming left V 2 bases short and J 8 bases short, with 17 bases between. Germline V gene data show CDR1 as SGDLS and CDR2 as YYNGEE. The CDR3 spans 16 residues. Full variable domain (outside the CDR3, taken from reference TRBV9 and TRBJ1-6): DSGVTQTPKHLITATGQRVTLRCSPRSGDLSVYWYQQSLDQGLQFLIQYYNGEERAKGNILERFSAQQFPDLHSELNLSSLELGDSALYFCASSVSDGVGHSPLHFGNGTRLTVT.

The rearrangement links TRBV19 to TRBJ2-6; 7 bases agree with TRBD1. V lost 5 bases and J lost 2; bases outside the gene matches: 9. This CDR3 has 17 residues. Germline-derived CDR1 and CDR2 are LNHDA and SQIVND (reference sequence). The CDR3 spells CASSFRTGGAGANVLTF. The CDR3, as DNA: TGTGCCAGTAGTTTCCGGACAGGAGGCGCTGGGGCCAACGTCCTGACTTTC.

This clone is a singleton in its sample. The chain links TRBV6-2 or TRBV6-3 to TRBJ2-1, with D perhaps TRBD1 or TRBD2 (5 bases each). CDR1 is MNHEY, CDR2 SVGEGT, per germline. Trimming left V 5 bases short and J 5 bases short, with 19 bases between. The CDR3 extends over 16 amino acids. In DNA form, the CDR3 reads TGTGCCAGCAGTGACGCCGGGATTGGGGCTAACAATGAGCAGTTCTTC. Residues: CASSDAGIGANNEQFF.

This chain joins TRBV7-8 and TRBJ1-1; the D is unclear. CDR1 is SGHVS and CDR2 is FQNEAQ in the germline V gene. The CDR3 is 14 amino acids. The V and J ends lost 1 base and 1 base respectively, with 7 bases between them. Written as DNA, the CDR3 is TGTGCCAGCAGCTTAGGAGCCGGGAACACTGAAGCTTTCTTT. This codes for CASSLGAGNTEAFF.

The chain employs TRBV19 and TRBJ1-5; 8 bases are shared with TRBD1. CDR1 and CDR2 (germline): LNHDA, SQIVND (reference sequence). This CDR3 is 14 amino acids long. With V trimmed by 5 bases and J by 5 bases, 5 bases remained unmatched. CDR3 sequence: CASSLRDRHQPQHF. The CDR3 nucleotides are TGTGCCAGTAGTCTCCGGGACAGGCATCAGCCCCAGCATTTT.

The chain employs TRBV27 and TRBJ2-2, with D hard to call. The germline CDR1 and CDR2 sequences are MNHEY and SMNVEV (reference sequence). The CDR3 is made up of 14 amino acids. Deletions cut 5 bases from V and 5 bases from J, with 12 bases between. CDR3 sequence reads: CASSPGFGTGELFF. The CDR3 DNA is TGTGCCAGCAGTCCTGGTTTTGGGACCGGGGAGCTGTTTTTT.

The chain combines TRBV5-4 with TRBJ2-1; TRBD1 matches 9 bases. Trimming at V came to 6 bases and at J to 4 bases, leaving 8 bases not matched to a gene. Germline V CDR1 and CDR2: SGHNT, YYREEE (reference sequence). The CDR3 sequence is 15 residues long. The CDR3 nucleotides read TGTGCCAGCACCCCGATGGGACAGGGATACAATGAGCAGTTCTTC. Translating gives CASTPMGQGYNEQFF.

The chain links TRBV7-9 to TRBJ2-1; either TRBD1 or TRBD2 may fit D (5 bases each). The V and J ends lost 11 bases and 6 bases respectively, with 17 bases between them. In germline, CDR1 is SEHNR, CDR2 FQNEAQ (reference sequence). This CDR3 region has 13 residues. CDR3 protein: CALRQGTRNEQFF. The CDR3, as DNA: TGTGCCCTGAGGCAAGGGACGCGCAATGAGCAGTTCTTC.

The V call is TRBV30, the J call TRBJ2-1, with 9 positions matching TRBD1. The CDR3 runs 15 residues. Unmatched junction bases numbered 9, after V lost 4 bases and J lost 5 bases. Germline lookup yields CDR1 GTSNPN and CDR2 SVGIG (reference sequence). The CDR3 nucleotides are TGTGCCTGGACAGCCGGGACAGGGCCAAACAATGAGCAGTTCTTC. It is translated as CAWTAGTGPNNEQFF.